This TCR beta chain was identified in a study of blood T cells in healthy people across ages. The V gene's germline CDR1 is SQVTM and CDR2 ANQGSEA. The CDR3 loop spans 14 amino acids. The V end lost 2 bases, the J end lost 1 base, and 9 bases lay between the germline ends. Using a J-beta primer mix together with a sample-barcoded 5' primer, a second PCR was run for 7 to 11 cycles. The template-switch adaptor was a 5' adaptor with 12 random nucleotides. It tagged each cDNA molecule. A single record per CDR3 protein comes from TCRdb applying MiXCR to the 5' RACE reads. The sample has over a million distinct CDR3 sequences; around 42% are singletons.

Input material: blood. The gene calls are TRBV29-1 and TRBJ2-1, with D perhaps TRBD2 (6 bases). The sequence was collected from a woman in her late teens or twenties in good health. The CDR3 here is CSVEPGRSYNEQFF. CDR3 nucleotide sequence: TGCAGCGTTGAACCAGGGAGGTCCTACAATGAGCAGTTCTTC.